This entry concerns a single T cell receptor beta chain. What it recognizes is unknown. Data came from immunoSEQ multiplex PCR; TCRdb stores just in-frame clones and leaves some out. The repertoire holds under 20,000 clones, with approximately 86% as singletons. This entry is derived from a study of graft-versus-host responses after intestinal transplantation. Study-wide points: GvH clones appeared in recipient marrow, some first in ileum or blood. Peak circulating GvH clone levels tracked with early post-transplant HvG declines.

The source was PBMCs, collected 220 to 240 days after intestinal transplant. The source of this sequence is a human patient who received an intestinal transplant, so some T cells may come from the graft donor.

The CDR3 sequence is CASTDLGNTQYF. The CDR3 DNA reads as TGTGCCAGCACCGACCTAGGGAATACGCAGTATTTT. This chain uses TRBV7-9 with TRBJ2-3; D is undetermined. Between the trimmed V and J ends, which lost 7 bases and 7 bases, there was a span of 12 bases. Germline V CDR1 and CDR2: SEHNR, FQNEAQ (reference sequence). There are 12 residues in the CDR3.